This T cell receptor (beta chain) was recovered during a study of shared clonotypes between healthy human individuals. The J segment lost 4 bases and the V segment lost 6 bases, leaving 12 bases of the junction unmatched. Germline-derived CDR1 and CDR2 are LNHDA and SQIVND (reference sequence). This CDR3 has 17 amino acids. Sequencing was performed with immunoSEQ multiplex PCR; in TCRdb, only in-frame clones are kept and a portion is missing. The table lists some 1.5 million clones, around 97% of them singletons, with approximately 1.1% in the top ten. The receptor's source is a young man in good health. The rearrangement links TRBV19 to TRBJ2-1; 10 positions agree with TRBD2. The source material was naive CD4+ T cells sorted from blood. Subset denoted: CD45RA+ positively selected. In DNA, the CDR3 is TGTGCCAGTAGCCTTAGAACCGGGACTAGCGCGTACAATGAGCAGTTCTTC. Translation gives CASSLRTGTSAYNEQFF.